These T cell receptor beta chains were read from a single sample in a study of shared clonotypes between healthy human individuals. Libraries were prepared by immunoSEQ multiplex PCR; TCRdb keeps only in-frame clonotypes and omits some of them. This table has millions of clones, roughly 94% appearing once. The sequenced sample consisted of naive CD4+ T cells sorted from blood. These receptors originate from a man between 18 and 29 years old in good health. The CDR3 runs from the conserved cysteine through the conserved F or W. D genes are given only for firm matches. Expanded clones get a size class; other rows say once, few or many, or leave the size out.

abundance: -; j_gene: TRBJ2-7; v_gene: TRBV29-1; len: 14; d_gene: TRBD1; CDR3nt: TGCAGCGCCGCGACAGGGGTCGGGGTCGGGGAGCAGTACTTC; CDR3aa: CSAATGVGVGEQYF
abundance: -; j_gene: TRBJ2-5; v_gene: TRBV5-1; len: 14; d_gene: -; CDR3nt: TGCGCCAGCAGAGACCTAACAGGGAGGGAGACCCAGTACTTC; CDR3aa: CASRDLTGRETQYF
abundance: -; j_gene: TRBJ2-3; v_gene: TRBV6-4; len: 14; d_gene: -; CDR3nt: TGTGCCAGCAGTTATAGTGGGGGCACAGATACGCAGTATTTT; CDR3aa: CASSYSGGTDTQYF
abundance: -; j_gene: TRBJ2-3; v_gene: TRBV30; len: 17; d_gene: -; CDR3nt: TGTGCCTGGAGTTGGGGCTACCCCGGGAGAATTGCAGATACGCAGTATTTT; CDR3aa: CAWSWGYPGRIADTQYF
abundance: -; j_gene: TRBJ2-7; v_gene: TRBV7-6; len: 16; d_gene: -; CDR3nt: TGTGCCAGCAGCTTAGTCGACTACCGGAGCTCCTACGAGCAGTACTTC; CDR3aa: CASSLVDYRSSYEQYF
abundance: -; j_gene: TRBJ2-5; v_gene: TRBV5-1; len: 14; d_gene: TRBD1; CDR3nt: TGCGCCAGCAGCTTTAGGACAGGAGCGGAGACCCAGTACTTC; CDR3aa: CASSFRTGAETQYF
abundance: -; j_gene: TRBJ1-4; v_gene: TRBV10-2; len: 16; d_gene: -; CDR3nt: TGCGCCAGCAGGGTCTCGATTCGGTCAACTAATGAAAAACTGTTTTTT; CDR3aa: CASRVSIRSTNEKLFF
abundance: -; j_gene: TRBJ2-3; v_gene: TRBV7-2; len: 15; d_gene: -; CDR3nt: TGTGCCAGCAGCTTAGTAGCCGGCTCCACAGATACGCAGTATTTT; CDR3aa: CASSLVAGSTDTQYF
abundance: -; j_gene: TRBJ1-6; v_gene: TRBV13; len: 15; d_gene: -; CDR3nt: TGTGCCAGCAACAAAGGACAGATCGCGAATTCACCCCTCCACTTT; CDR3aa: CASNKGQIANSPLHF
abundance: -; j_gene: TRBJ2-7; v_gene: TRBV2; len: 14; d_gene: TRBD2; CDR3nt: TGTGCCAGCACGGGACTAGTGGGGACCTACGAGCAGTACTTC; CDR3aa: CASTGLVGTYEQYF
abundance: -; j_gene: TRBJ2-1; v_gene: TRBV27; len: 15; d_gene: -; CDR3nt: TGTGCCAGCAGTTTATCGATCTGGGTAGGAAATGAGCAGTTCTTC; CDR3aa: CASSLSIWVGNEQFF
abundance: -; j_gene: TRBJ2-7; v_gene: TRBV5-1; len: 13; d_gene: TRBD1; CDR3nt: TGCGCCAGCAAGACCGGGACAGGGAACGAGCAGTACTTC; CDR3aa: CASKTGTGNEQYF
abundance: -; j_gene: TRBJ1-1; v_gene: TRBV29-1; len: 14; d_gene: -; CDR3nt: TGCAGCGTTATTCGGGGGGGCGTGAACACTGAAGCTTTCTTT; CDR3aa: CSVIRGGVNTEAFF
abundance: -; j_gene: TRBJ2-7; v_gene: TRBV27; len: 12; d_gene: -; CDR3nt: TGTGCCAGCGCACGGACCCAAGTCGAGCAGTACTTC; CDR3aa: CASARTQVEQYF
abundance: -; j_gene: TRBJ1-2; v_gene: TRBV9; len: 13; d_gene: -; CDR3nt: TGTGCCAGCAGCGAGAGGCAGGGCCATGGCTACACCTTC; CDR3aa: CASSERQGHGYTF
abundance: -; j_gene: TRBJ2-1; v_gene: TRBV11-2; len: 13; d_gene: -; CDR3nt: TGTGCCAGCAGCTTAGATTCCTACAATGAGCAGTTCTTC; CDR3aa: CASSLDSYNEQFF
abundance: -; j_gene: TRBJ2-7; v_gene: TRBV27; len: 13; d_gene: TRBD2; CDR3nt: TGTGCCAGCTCAAAACGGGGGGAATACGAGCAGTACTTC; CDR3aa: CASSKRGEYEQYF
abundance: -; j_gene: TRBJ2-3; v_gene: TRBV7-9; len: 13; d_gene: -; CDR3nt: TGTGCCAGCAGCTACTACCCCACAGATACGCAGTATTTT; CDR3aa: CASSYYPTDTQYF
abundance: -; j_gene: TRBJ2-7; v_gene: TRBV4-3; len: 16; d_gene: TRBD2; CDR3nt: TGCGCCAGCAGCTTCCTAGCGGGAGGGTTTCCCTACGAGCAGTACTTC; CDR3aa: CASSFLAGGFPYEQYF
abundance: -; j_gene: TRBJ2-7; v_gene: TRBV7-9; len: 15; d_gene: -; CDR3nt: TGTGCCAGCAGCTTAGCACGCGGTGGGTCCTACGAGCAGTACTTC; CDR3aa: CASSLARGGSYEQYF
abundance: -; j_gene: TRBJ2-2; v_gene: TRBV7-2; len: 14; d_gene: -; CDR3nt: TGTGCCAGCAGCCCATTCAAACGCACCGGGGAGCTGTTTTTT; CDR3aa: CASSPFKRTGELFF
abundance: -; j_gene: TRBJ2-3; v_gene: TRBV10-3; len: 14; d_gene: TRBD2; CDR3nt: TGTGCCATCAAAGTAGCGGGGGGCACAGATACGCAGTATTTT; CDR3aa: CAIKVAGGTDTQYF
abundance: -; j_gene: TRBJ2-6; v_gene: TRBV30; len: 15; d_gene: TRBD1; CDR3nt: TGTGCCTGGGCTCCGGGACAGGGGTTGCTCTACGTCCTGACTTTC; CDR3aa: CAWAPGQGLLYVLTF
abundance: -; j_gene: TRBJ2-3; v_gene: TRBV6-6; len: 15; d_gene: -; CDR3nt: TGTGCCAGCAGCGCTTTTAAGGTTATACCAGATACGCAGTATTTT; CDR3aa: CASSAFKVIPDTQYF
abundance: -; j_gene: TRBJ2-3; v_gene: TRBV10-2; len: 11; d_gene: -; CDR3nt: TGCGCCAGCAACCGTGGAGATACGCAGTATTTT; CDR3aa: CASNRGDTQYF
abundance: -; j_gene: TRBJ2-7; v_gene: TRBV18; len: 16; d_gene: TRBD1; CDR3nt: TGTGCCAGCTCACCCTTGACCACGGGGGACAGGGTCGAGCAGTACTTC; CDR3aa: CASSPLTTGDRVEQYF
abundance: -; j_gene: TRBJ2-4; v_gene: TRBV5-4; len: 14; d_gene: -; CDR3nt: TGTGCCAGCAGCTTGGAGAACAGATTAAACATTCAGTACTTC; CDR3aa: CASSLENRLNIQYF
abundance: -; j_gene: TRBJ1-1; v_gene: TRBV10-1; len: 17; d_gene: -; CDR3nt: TGCGCCAGCAGTGAGAATTCAGGGGATGGTTCGAACACTGAAGCTTTCTTT; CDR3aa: CASSENSGDGSNTEAFF
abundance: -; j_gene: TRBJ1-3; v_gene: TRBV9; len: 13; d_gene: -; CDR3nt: TGTGCCAGCAGCGCGCAGGTTGGAAACACCATATATTTT; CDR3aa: CASSAQVGNTIYF
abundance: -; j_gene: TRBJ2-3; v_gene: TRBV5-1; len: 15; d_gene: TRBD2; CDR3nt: TGCGCCAGCAGTACCGGGACTAGCGGTACAGATACGCAGTATTTT; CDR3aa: CASSTGTSGTDTQYF
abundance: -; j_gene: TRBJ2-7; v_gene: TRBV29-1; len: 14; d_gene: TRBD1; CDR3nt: TGCAGCGTCATATACGGGACAGGGAGCTACGAGCAGTACTTC; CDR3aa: CSVIYGTGSYEQYF
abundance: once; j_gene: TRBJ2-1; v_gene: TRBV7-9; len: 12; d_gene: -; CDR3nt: TGTGCCAGCAGCTTAGCGGAGGGACTCCAACTCTTC; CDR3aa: CASSLAEGLQLF
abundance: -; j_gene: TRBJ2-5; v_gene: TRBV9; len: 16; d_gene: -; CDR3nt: TGTGCCAGCAGCGTAGGTGAAGTCGGGGAATCGGAGACCCAGTACTTC; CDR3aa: CASSVGEVGESETQYF
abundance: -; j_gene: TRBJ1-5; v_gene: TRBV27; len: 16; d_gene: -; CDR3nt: TGTGCCAGCAGTCCCTCCACAGGGTCCCTCGGTCAGCCCCAGCATTTT; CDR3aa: CASSPSTGSLGQPQHF
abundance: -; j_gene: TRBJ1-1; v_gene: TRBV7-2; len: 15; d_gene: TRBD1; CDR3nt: TGTGCCAGCAGCAGCGCCGGGACAGCGAACACTGAAGCTTTCTTT; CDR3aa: CASSSAGTANTEAFF
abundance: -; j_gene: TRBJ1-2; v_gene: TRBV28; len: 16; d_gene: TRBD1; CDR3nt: TGTGCCAGCAGTTTATTTGACAGGGGAGACAACTATGGCTACACCTTC; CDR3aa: CASSLFDRGDNYGYTF
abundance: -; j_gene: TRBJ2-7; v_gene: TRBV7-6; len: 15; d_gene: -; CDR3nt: TGTGCCAGCAGTCTCCCGGGAGCGCGATCCTACGAGCAGTACTTC; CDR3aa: CASSLPGARSYEQYF
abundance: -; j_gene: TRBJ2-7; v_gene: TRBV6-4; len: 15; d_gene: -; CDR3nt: TGTGCCAGCAGTCGGGACGGGGCGAAATCCTACGAGCAGTACTTC; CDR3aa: CASSRDGAKSYEQYF
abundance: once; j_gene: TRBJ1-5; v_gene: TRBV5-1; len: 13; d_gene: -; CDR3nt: TGCGCCAGCAGCTTGGCCGGAAATCAGCCCCAGCATTTT; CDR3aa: CASSLAGNQPQHF
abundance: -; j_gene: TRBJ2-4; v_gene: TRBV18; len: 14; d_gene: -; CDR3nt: TGTGCCAGCTCACCAGGGGGCCTGAGGAACATTCAGTACTTC; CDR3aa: CASSPGGLRNIQYF
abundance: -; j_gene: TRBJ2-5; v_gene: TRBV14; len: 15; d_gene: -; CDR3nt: TGTGCCAGCAGCCAGGGGACTGGACCGGTAGGGACCCAGTACTTC; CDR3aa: CASSQGTGPVGTQYF
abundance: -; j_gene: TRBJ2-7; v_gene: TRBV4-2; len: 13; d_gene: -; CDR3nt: TGTGCCAGCAGCCAAGACCGGAACTACGAGCAGTACTTC; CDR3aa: CASSQDRNYEQYF
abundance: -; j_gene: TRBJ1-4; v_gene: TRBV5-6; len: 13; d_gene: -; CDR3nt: TGTGCCAGCAGCTCAAGCCCTGGGCGAGAACTGTTTTTT; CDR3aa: CASSSSPGRELFF
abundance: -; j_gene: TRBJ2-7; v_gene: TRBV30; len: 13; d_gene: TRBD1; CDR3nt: TGTGCCTGGCAGACAGGGGGTACCTACGAGCAGTACTTC; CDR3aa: CAWQTGGTYEQYF
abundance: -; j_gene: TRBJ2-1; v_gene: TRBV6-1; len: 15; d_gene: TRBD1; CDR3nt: TGTGCCAGCAACCCGGGACAGGCGATATACAATGAGCAGTTCTTC; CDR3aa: CASNPGQAIYNEQFF
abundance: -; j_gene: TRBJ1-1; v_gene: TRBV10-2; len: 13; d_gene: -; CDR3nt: TGCGCCAGCAGTGAAAGGGGAAACACTGAAGCTTTCTTT; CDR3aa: CASSERGNTEAFF
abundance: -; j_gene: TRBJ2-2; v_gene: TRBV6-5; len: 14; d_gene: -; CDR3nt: TGTGCCAGCACGGTGAGAGGGAACACCGGGGAGCTGTTTTTT; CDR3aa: CASTVRGNTGELFF
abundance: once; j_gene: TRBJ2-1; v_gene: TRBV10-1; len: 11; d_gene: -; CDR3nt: TGCGCCACCGGTAGCTACAATGAGCAGTTCTTC; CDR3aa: CATGSYNEQFF
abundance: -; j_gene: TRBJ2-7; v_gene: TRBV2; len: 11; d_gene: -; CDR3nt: TGTGCCAGCGGGTTTCTGTGGGAGCAGTACTTC; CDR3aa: CASGFLWEQYF
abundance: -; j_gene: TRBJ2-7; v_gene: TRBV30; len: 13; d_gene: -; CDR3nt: TGTGCCTGGAGTGTGAGTCCAGGGGTCGAGCAGTACTTC; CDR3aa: CAWSVSPGVEQYF
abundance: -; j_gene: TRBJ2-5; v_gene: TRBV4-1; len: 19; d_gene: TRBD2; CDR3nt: TGCGCCAGCAGCCAGGCGGAGGAAGGCCTAGCGGGAGGGGGGGAGACCCAGTACTTC; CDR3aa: CASSQAEEGLAGGGETQYF
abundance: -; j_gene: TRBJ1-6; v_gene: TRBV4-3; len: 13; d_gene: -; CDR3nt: TGCGCCAGCAGCCAAGCAAATAATTCACCCCTCCACTTT; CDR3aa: CASSQANNSPLHF
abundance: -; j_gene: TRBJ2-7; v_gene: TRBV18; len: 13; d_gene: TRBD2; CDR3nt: TGTGCCAGCTCCCGCCGGGGGGAGAGCGAGCAGTACTTC; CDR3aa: CASSRRGESEQYF
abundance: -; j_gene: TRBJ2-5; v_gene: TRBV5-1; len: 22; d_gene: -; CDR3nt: TGCGCCAGCAGCTTGGAGTTTGGGACGCAAGCCCGGGGTCGAATAGTCCAAGAGACCCAGTACTTC; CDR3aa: CASSLEFGTQARGRIVQETQYF
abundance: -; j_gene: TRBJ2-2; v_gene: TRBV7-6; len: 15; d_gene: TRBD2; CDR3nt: TGTGCCAGCGGAAGGCGGGGGGGCCTCACCGGGGAGCTGTTTTTT; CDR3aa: CASGRRGGLTGELFF
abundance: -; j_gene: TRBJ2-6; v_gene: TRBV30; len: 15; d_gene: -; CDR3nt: TGTGCCTGGAGTGTACGGGGCTCTGGGGCCAACGTCCTGACTTTC; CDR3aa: CAWSVRGSGANVLTF
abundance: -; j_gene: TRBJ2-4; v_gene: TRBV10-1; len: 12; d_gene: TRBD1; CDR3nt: TGCGCCAGCAGTGATGGACAGGGCGAAAAGTACTTC; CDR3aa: CASSDGQGEKYF
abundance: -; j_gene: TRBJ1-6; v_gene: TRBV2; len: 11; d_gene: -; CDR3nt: TGTGCCAGCAGTACCCAGTCACCCCTCCACTTT; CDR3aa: CASSTQSPLHF